The present TCR beta chain was sequenced within a study of blood T cell repertoires in COVID-19. The protocol was immunoSEQ multiplex PCR, while the TCRdb copy is restricted to in-frame clones and leaves out a portion. The repertoire holds about 86,000 clones, with 80% to 85% as singletons. Germline trimming cut 3 bases from V and 6 bases from J; bases unmatched to any gene: 6. This CDR3 is built from 15 residues. Germline CDR1 and CDR2: SGHNT and YYREEE (reference sequence). The specimen was peripheral blood. The TCR comes from a woman of 80 years or more with active or convalescent COVID-19. The rearrangement links TRBV5-4 to TRBJ2-3; TRBD2 aligns across 11 bases. CDR3 coding DNA: TGTGCCAGCAGCTCCGTAGCGGGAGGGAGGGATACGCAGTATTTT. It specifies CASSSVAGGRDTQYF.